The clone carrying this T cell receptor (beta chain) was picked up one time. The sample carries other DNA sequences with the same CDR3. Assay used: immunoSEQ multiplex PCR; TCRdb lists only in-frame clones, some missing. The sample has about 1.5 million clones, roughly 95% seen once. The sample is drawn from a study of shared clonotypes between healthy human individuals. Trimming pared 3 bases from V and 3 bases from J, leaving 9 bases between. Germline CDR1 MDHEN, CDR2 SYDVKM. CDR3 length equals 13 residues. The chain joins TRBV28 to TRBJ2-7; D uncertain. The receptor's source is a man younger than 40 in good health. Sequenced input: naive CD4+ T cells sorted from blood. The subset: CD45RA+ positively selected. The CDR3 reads CASSLRQNYEQYF. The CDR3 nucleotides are TGTGCCAGCAGTTTGCGGCAGAACTACGAGCAGTACTTC.